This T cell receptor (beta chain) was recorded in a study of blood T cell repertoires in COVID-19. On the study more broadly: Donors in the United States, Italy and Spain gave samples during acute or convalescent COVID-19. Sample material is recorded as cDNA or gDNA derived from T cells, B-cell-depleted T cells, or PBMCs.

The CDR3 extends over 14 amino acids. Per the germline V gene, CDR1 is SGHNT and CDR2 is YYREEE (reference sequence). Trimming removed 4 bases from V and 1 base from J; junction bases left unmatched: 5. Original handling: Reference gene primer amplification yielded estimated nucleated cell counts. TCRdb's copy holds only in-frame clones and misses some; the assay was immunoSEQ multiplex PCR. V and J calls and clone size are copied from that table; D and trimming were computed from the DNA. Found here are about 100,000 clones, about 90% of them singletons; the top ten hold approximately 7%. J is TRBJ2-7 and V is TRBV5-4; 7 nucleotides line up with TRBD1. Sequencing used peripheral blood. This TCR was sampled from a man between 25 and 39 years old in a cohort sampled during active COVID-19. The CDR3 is CASSPGTDSYEQYF. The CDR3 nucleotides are TGTGCCAGCAGCCCCGGGACAGATTCCTACGAGCAGTACTTC.